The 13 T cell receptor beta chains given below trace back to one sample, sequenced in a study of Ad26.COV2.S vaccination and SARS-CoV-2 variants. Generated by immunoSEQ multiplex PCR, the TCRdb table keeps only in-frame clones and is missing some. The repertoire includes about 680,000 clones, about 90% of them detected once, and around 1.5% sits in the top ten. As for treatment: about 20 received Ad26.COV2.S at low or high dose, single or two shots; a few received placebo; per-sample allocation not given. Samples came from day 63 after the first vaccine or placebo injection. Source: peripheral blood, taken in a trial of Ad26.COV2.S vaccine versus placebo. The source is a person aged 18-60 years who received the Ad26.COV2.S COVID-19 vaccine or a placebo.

The CDR3 nucleotides are TGTGCCAGCAGCGAGAGGTCGGGCGGGGAGCAGTACTTC. It is translated as CASSERSGGEQYF. The V call is TRBV21-1, the J call TRBJ2-7; TRBD2, the table's D call, lacks a check against the DNA. TRBV21-1 is flagged as a pseudogene. The CDR3 consists of 13 residues.

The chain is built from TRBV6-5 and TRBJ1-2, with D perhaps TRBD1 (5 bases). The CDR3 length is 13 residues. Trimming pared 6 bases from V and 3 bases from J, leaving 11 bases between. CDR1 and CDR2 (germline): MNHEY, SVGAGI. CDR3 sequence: CASSRDGDYGYTF. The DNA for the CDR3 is TGTGCCAGCAGCCGGGACGGCGACTATGGCTACACCTTC.

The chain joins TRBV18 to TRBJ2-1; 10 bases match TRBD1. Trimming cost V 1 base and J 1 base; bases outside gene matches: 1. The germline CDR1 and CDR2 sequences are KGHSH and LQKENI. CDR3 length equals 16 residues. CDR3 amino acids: CASSPRQGASYNEQFF. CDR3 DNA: TGTGCCAGCTCACCACGACAGGGGGCGTCCTACAATGAGCAGTTCTTC.

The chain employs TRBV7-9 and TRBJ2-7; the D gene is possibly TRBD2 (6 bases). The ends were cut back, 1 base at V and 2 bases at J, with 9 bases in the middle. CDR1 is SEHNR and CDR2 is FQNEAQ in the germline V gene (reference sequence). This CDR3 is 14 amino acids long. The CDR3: CASSLGGATYEQYF. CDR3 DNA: TGTGCCAGCAGCTTAGGCGGGGCAACCTACGAGCAGTACTTC.

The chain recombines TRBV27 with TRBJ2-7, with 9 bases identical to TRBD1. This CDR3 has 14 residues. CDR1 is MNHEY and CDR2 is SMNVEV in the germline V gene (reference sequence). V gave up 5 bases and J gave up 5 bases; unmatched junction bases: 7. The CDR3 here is CASSLGQGRDEQYF. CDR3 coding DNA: TGTGCCAGCAGTCTGGGACAGGGAAGGGACGAGCAGTACTTC.

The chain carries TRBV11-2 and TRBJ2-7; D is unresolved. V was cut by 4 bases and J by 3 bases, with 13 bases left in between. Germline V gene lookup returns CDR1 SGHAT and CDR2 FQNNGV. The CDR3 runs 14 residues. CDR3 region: CASSSYYPGYEQYF. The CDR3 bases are TGTGCCAGCAGCTCGTACTACCCCGGCTACGAGCAGTACTTC.

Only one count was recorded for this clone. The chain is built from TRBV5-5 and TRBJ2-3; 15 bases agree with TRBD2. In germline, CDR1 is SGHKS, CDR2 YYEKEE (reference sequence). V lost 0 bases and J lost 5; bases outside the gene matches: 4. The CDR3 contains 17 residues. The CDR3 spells CASSLGTSGGARDTQYF. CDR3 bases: TGTGCCAGCAGCTTGGGGACTAGCGGGGGGGCCAGAGATACGCAGTATTTT.

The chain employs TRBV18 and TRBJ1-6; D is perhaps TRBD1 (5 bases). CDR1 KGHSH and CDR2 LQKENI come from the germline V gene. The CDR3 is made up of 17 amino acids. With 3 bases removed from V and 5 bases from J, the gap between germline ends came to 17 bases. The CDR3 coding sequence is TGTGCCAGCTCACCCCCCTCTACAGGACCCAATAATTCACCCCTCCACTTT. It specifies CASSPPSTGPNNSPLHF.

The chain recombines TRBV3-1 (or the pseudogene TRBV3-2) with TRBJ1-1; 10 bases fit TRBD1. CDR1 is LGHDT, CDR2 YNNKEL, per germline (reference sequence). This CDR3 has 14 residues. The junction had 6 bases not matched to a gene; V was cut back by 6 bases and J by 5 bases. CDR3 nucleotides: TGTGCCAGCAGACCGACAGGGGGCCGGACTGAAGCTTTCTTT. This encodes CASRPTGGRTEAFF.

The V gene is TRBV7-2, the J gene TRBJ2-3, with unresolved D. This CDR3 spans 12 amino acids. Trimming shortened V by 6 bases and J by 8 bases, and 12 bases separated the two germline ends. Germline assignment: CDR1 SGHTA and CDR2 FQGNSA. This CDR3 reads CASSLEEVTQYF. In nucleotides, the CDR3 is TGTGCCAGCAGTCTAGAAGAGGTTACGCAGTATTTT.

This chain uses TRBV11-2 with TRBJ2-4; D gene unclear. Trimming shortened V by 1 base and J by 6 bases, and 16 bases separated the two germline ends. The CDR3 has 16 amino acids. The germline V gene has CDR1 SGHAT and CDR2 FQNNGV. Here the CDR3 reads CASSLVIDDRLNIQYF. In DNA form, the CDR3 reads TGTGCCAGCAGCTTAGTTATCGATGATAGATTAAACATTCAGTACTTC.

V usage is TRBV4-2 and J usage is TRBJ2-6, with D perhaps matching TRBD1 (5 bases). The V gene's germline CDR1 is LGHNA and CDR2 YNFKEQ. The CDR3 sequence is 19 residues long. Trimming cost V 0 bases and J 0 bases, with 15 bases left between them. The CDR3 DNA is TGTGCCAGCAGCCAAGACAGGATCAGGGAAGGCTCTGGGGCCAACGTCCTGACTTTC. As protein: CASSQDRIREGSGANVLTF.

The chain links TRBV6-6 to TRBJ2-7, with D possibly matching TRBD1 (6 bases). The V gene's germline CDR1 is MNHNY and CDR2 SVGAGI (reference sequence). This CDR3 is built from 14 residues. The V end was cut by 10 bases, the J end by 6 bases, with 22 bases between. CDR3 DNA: TGTGCCACCATGGCGACGGGACACTGGAGCGAGCAGTACTTC. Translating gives CATMATGHWSEQYF.